This T cell receptor beta chain was obtained from a study of cytomegalovirus exposure and HLA in healthy donors. On the study more broadly: From about 180 million T cells, an earlier analysis saw 120 million or so unique TCR beta sequences.

The study ran its PCR with 60 Vbeta and 13 Jbeta primers. Some clones are missing from TCRdb's copy, which holds only in-frame ones; the method was immunoSEQ multiplex PCR. The data contain roughly 150,000 clones, roughly 65% of them singletons. Only a few counts were recorded for this clone. This CDR3 is also generated by other DNA sequences in the sample. Trimming left V 4 bases short and J 3 bases short, with 10 bases between. The germline gives CDR1 SGHRS, CDR2 YFSETQ. The CDR3 is 13 amino acids. This chain joins TRBV5-1 and TRBJ2-5; D perhaps matches TRBD1 (6 bases). The specimen sequenced was PBMCs. The TCR originated in a woman aged 25 to 39 in good health and CMV-seronegative. CDR3 nucleotide sequence: TGCGCCAGCAGCCTGCCAGGGGAAGAGACCCAGTACTTC. Amino acids: CASSLPGEETQYF. The complete variable domain, with remaining parts taken from reference TRBV5-1 and TRBJ2-5, reads KAGVTQTPRYLIKTRGQQVTLSCSPISGHRSVSWYQQTPGQGLQFLFEYFSETQRNKGNFPGRFSGRQFSNSRSEMNVSTLELGDSALYLCASSLPGEETQYFGPGTRLLVL.